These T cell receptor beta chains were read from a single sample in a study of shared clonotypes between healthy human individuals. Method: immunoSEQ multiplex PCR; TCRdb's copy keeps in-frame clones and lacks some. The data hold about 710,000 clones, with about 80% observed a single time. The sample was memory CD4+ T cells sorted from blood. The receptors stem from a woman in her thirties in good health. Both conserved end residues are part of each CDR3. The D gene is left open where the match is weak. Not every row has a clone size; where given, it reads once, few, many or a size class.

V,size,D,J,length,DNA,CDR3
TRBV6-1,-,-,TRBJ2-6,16,TGTGCCAGCAGTGAACGGCCGGCCTCTGGGGCCAACGTCCTGACTTTC,CASSERPASGANVLTF
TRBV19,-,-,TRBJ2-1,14,TGTGCCAGCCGCCCGGCCCCAAGATACAATGAGCAGTTCTTC,CASRPAPRYNEQFF
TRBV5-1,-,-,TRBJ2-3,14,TGCGCCAGCAGCTTGGAACAGGAGACAGATACGCAGTATTTT,CASSLEQETDTQYF
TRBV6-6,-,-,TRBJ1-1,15,TGTGCCAGCAGTTACTCCGCGGTAGGGAGCACTGAAGCTTTCTTT,CASSYSAVGSTEAFF
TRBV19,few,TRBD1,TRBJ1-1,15,TGTGCCAGCCTACCCGCAGGGGGAAGGGACACTGAAGCTTTCTTT,CASLPAGGRDTEAFF
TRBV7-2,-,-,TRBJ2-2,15,TGTGCCAGCAGCGCTGACAGGAGAAACACCGGGGAGCTGTTTTTT,CASSADRRNTGELFF
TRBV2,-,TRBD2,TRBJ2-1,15,TGTGCCAGCGAACTCGACTCTAGCGGGGCGTTTGAGCAGTTCTTC,CASELDSSGAFEQFF
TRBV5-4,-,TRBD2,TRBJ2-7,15,TGTGCCAGCAGCCAAACTAGCGGGATTACCTACGAGCAGTACTTC,CASSQTSGITYEQYF
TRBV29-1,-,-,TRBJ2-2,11,TGCAGCGTCACCTCAGTCGGGGAGCTGTTTTTT,CSVTSVGELFF
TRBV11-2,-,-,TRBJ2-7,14,TGTGCCAGCACCCTTAGCACAGGGCCCTACGAGCAGTACTTC,CASTLSTGPYEQYF
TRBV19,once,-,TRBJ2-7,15,TGTGCCAGTAAAGGAACAGGATCGAACTCCTACGAGCAGTACTTC,CASKGTGSNSYEQYF
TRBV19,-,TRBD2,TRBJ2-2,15,TGTGCCAGTAGCCGAGCGGGAATGAACACCGGGGAGCTGTTTTTT,CASSRAGMNTGELFF
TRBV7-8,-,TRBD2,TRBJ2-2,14,TGTGCCAGCAGCTCGACTAGCTACACCGGGGAGCTGTTTTTT,CASSSTSYTGELFF